One and the same sample provided the 20 T cell receptor beta chains below, sequenced in a study of T cells in Graves' hyperthyroidism and ophthalmopathy. Amplification yielded TCR beta CDR3 regions, with RNA transcripts as the source. The HTBI primer set served for first-round RT-PCR of the TCR CDR3. TCRdb called the multiplex PCR reads again in MiXCR, with one record for every CDR3 protein. The sample holds hundreds of thousands of distinct CDR3 sequences, 15% seen once. Sequenced sample: blood. These receptors all stem from a woman aged 30 to 39 with Graves' hyperthyroidism.

The rearrangement uses TRBV19 and TRBJ1-5; D is uncertain. The CDR3 totals 15 residues. Looked up from germline, CDR1 is LNHDA and CDR2 is SQIVND (reference sequence). Trimming shortened V by 7 bases and J by 2 bases, and 15 bases separated the two germline ends. CDR3 nucleotides: TGTGCCAGTAAGGATGGCGCGGCGGGCAATCAGCCCCAGCATTTT. This gives the protein CASKDGAAGNQPQHF.

This clonotype was detected many times. This chain joins TRBV12-3 or TRBV12-4 and TRBJ2-7; D is perhaps TRBD2 (6 bases). V lost 6 bases, J lost 1 base, and 10 bases lay in between. This CDR3 region has 13 residues. The CDR3 loop reads CASRRDWSYEQYF. The CDR3 DNA follows: TGTGCCAGCAGACGGGACTGGTCCTACGAGCAGTACTTC.

This sequence joins TRBV5-1 and TRBJ2-5, with D possibly matching TRBD1 (6 bases). The CDR3 spans 13 residues. The V end was cut by 6 bases, the J end by 5 bases, with 14 bases between. Germline V gene data show CDR1 as SGHRS and CDR2 as YFSETQ. The CDR3 spells CASNTGLEETQYF. CDR3 coding DNA: TGCGCCAGCAACACAGGGTTGGAGGAGACCCAGTACTTC.

The chain joins TRBV15 to TRBJ1-3, with D possibly TRBD1 on 5 matching bases. The CDR3 has 16 amino acids. V lost 0 bases and J 0 bases, leaving 9 bases between the germline ends. CDR1 is LNHNV and CDR2 is YYDKDF in the germline V gene (reference sequence). The CDR3 DNA reads TGTGCCACCAGCAGAGATGGGGGATACTCTGGAAACACCATATATTTT. It codes for CATSRDGGYSGNTIYF.

The genes are TRBV7-9 and TRBJ2-2, with D uncertain. Germline V gives CDR1 SEHNR, CDR2 FQNEAQ (reference sequence). This CDR3 is built from 16 residues. V lost 4 bases, J lost 1 base, and 13 bases lay in between. The CDR3 reads CASSSKAWENTGELFF. The CDR3 DNA is TGTGCCAGCAGCTCAAAGGCTTGGGAGAACACCGGGGAGCTGTTTTTT.

The sample holds many counts of this clonotype. This rearrangement joins TRBV28 to TRBJ1-1; unclear D gene. V lost 3 bases, J lost 1 base, and 6 bases lay in between. Germline-derived CDR1 and CDR2 are MDHEN and SYDVKM. The CDR3 has 13 residues. The CDR3 region is CASSLSGNTEAFF. In nucleotides, the CDR3 is TGTGCCAGCAGTTTGAGTGGGAACACTGAAGCTTTCTTT.

On this clonotype itself: One base away lies a much larger clone, so this may be a sequencing read error. Because the CDR3 is missing its conserved closing phenylalanine or tryptophan, this is likely a read error. The V call is TRBV11-3, the J call TRBJ2-7, with 13 nucleotides matching TRBD2. V lost 5 bases, J lost 4 bases, and 5 bases stayed unmatched. CDR3 length equals 15 residues. Germline CDR1 SGHNT, CDR2 YENEEA. The CDR3 reads CASSGGTSGKYEQYS. CDR3 nucleotide sequence: TGTGCCAGCAGCGGCGGGACTAGCGGGAAATACGAGCAGTACTCC.

The CDR3 region is CASSFPTDRESQPQHF. CDR3 DNA sequence: TGTGCCAGCAGTTTCCCCACCGACAGGGAGAGTCAGCCCCAGCATTTT. This chain uses TRBV28 with TRBJ1-5; 7 nucleotides align to TRBD1. J lost 6 bases, V lost 3 bases, and 11 bases had no gene match. The CDR3 length is 16 residues. CDR1 MDHEN and CDR2 SYDVKM come from the germline V gene.

This chain connects TRBV29-1 to TRBJ2-1, with a tentative D call TRBD2 (6 bases). Trimming stripped 1 base from V and 9 bases from J, with 10 bases between. The CDR3 spans 12 residues. In germline, CDR1 is SQVTM, CDR2 ANQGSEA. The CDR3 protein is CSVEVRGGEQFF. In DNA, the CDR3 is TGCAGCGTTGAAGTTCGGGGAGGTGAGCAGTTCTTC.

This clonotype was seen many times. The CDR3 protein is CASSERVGLETQYF. CDR3 in DNA: TGTGCCAGCAGTGAAAGGGTGGGGCTAGAGACCCAGTACTTC. The gene calls are TRBV2 and TRBJ2-5; possible D gene TRBD1, 5 bases. This CDR3 contains 14 residues. CDR1 is SNHLY, CDR2 FYNNEI, per germline. V shed 2 bases and J shed 4 bases, with 11 bases lying between them.

The sample holds a few counts of this clonotype. The rearrangement links TRBV9 to TRBJ2-1; D is ambiguous. CDR1 is SGDLS and CDR2 is YYNGEE in the germline V gene. Trimming took off 0 bases at V and 8 bases at J, with 18 bases between the two ends. This CDR3 is built from 16 residues. This CDR3 reads CASSVVGSLLVDEQFF. As DNA, the CDR3 is TGTGCCAGCAGCGTAGTGGGGTCCCTCTTAGTGGATGAGCAGTTCTTC.

This clonotype was counted a few times. V gene TRBV19 combines with J gene TRBJ2-7; 7 bases align to TRBD2. V shed 4 bases and J 2 bases; nucleotides not matched to a gene: 2. Looked up from germline, CDR1 is LNHDA and CDR2 is SQIVND (reference sequence). The CDR3 contains 13 residues. This CDR3 is CASSTSGAYEQYF. For the CDR3, the DNA is TGTGCCAGTAGTACTAGCGGAGCCTACGAGCAGTACTTC.

This clonotype was observed at least ten times. The chain combines TRBV2 with TRBJ2-3; TRBD2 is a possible D gene (5 bases). Trimming removed 1 base at V and 2 bases at J, with 10 bases between. CDR3 length equals 15 residues. Germline V gene sequence: CDR1 SNHLY, CDR2 FYNNEI. CDR3 DNA: TGTGCCAGCAGTGAAGGGACTTCCAACACAGATACGCAGTATTTT. Residues: CASSEGTSNTDTQYF.

This chain joins TRBV4-2 and TRBJ2-7; TRBD2 is a possible D gene (5 bases). Germline V gene sequence: CDR1 LGHNA, CDR2 YNFKEQ. This CDR3 contains 18 residues. Trimming stripped 1 base from V and 0 bases from J, with 19 bases between. CDR3 DNA: TGTGCCAGCAGCCAAGGGGGTCCGACCCGGAGGAGCTCCTACGAGCAGTACTTC. Translating it yields CASSQGGPTRRSSYEQYF.

Many counts were recorded for this clonotype. The chain is built from TRBV18 and TRBJ2-7; 8 nucleotides match TRBD2. There are 15 residues in the CDR3. The V gene end was trimmed by 2 bases and the J gene end by 3 bases; junction bases not matched to a gene: 6. The germline CDR1 and CDR2 sequences are KGHSH and LQKENI. The CDR3 region has the DNA TGTGCCAGCTCACCAGGGGTGGCGGGGGGCTACGAGCAGTACTTC. Protein product: CASSPGVAGGYEQYF.

This clonotype came up many times. The rearrangement uses TRBV18 and TRBJ2-5, with a weak D call TRBD1 (6 bases). This CDR3 spans 15 amino acids. The V and J ends lost 3 bases and 1 base respectively, with 12 bases between them. CDR1 and CDR2 (germline): KGHSH, LQKENI. Written as DNA, the CDR3 is TGTGCCAGCTCACCCCCCGGACAGCTCCAAGAGACCCAGTACTTC. This translates into CASSPPGQLQETQYF.

This clonotype was counted a few times. The J gene is TRBJ2-1, the V gene TRBV20-1; 10 bases are shared with TRBD1. Per germline, CDR1 DFQATT and CDR2 SNEGSKA (reference sequence). The trim removed 2 bases at V and 3 bases at J, leaving 1 base unmatched. The CDR3 has 14 residues. As DNA, the CDR3 is TGCAGTGCTAGATGGGACAGGGGCTACAATGAGCAGTTCTTC. Protein: CSARWDRGYNEQFF.

V is TRBV29-1 and J is TRBJ2-2, with D possibly being TRBD2 (5 bases). The V gene lost 0 bases and the J gene lost 4 bases, with 21 bases spanning the gap. CDR1 SQVTM and CDR2 ANQGSEA come from the germline V gene. This CDR3 region has 18 residues. The CDR3 here is CSVEDPVGGPRGTGELFF. As DNA, the CDR3 is TGCAGCGTTGAAGATCCGGTCGGCGGCCCACGGGGCACCGGGGAGCTGTTTTTT.

V usage is TRBV6-2 or TRBV6-3 and J usage is TRBJ2-5, with TRBD2 matching 7 bases. The CDR3 consists of 14 residues. With V trimmed by 8 bases and J by 5 bases, 11 bases remained unmatched. Germline assignment: CDR1 MNHEY and CDR2 SVGEGT. CDR3: CASRAAGVSETQYF. CDR3 coding DNA: TGTGCCAGCCGGGCGGCGGGAGTATCGGAGACCCAGTACTTC.

Remarks on this clonotype: One end of the junction varies from germline; a read error may be responsible. The V and J genes are TRBV20-1 and TRBJ2-3; D may be TRBD1 (5 bases). The CDR3 is 13 residues long. Germline CDR1 is DFQATT and CDR2 is SNEGSKA (reference sequence). The CDR3 spells CSASLLVTDAQYF. In DNA form, the CDR3 reads TGCAGTGCTAGCCTCCTAGTGACAGATGCGCAGTATTTT.